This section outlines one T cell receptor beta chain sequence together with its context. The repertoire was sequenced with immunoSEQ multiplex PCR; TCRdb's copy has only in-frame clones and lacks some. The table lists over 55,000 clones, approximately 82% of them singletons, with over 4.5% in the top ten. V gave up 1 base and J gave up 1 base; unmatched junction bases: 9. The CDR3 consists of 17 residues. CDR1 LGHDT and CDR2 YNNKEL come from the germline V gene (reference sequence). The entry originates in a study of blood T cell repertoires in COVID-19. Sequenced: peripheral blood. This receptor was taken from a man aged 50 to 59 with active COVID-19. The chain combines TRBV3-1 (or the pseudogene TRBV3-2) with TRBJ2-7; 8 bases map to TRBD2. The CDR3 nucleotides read TGTGCCAGCAGCCAAGGGGTCCGCGCGGGGGGATCCTACGAGCAGTACTTC. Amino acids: CASSQGVRAGGSYEQYF.